This T cell receptor (beta chain) was retrieved from a study of T cell responses to AZD1222 COVID-19 vaccine. The protocol was immunoSEQ multiplex PCR, while the TCRdb copy is restricted to in-frame clones and leaves out a portion. The top ten clones hold 4.2% of a sample with about 130,000 clones, more than 80% of them seen once. Points from the study as a whole: Distributed over spike, vaccine-associated CD4 TCRs predominated at 160-218 and 743-854. Repertoires were obtained only post-peak T cell response.

V shed 0 bases and J 0 bases; nucleotides not matched to a gene: 7. CDR1 SGHRS and CDR2 YFSETQ come from the germline V gene. The CDR3 extends over 18 amino acids. To note about this clone: Its target is unknown.

The sequence came from an adult in good health. The rearrangement uses TRBV5-1 and TRBJ2-2, with 8 nucleotides matching TRBD2. The sample was peripheral blood, taken on day 0 of AZD1222 vaccination. CDR3 residues: CASSLDGGGLANTGELFF. Here the CDR3 DNA reads TGCGCCAGCAGCTTGGATGGTGGGGGACTAGCGAACACCGGGGAGCTGTTTTTT.